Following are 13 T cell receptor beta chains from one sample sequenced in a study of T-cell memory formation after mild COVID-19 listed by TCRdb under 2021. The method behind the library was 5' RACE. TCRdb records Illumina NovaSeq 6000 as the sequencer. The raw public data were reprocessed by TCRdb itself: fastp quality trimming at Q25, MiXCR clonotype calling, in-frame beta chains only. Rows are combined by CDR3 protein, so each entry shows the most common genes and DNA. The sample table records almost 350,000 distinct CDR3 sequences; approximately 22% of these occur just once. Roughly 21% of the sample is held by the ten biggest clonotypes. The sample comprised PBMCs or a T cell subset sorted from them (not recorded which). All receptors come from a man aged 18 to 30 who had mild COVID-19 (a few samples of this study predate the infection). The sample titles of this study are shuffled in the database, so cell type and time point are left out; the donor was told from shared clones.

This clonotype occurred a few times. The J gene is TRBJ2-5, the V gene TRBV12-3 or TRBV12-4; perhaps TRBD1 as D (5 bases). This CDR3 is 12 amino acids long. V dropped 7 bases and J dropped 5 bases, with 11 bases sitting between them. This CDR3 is CASNGARETQYF. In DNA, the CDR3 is TGTGCCAGCAATGGGGCCCGTGAGACCCAGTACTTC.

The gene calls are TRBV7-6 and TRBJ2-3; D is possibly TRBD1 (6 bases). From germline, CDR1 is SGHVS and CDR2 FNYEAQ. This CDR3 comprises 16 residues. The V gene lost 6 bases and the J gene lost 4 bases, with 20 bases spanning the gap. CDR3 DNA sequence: TGTGCCAGCAGATCCTCACAGGGTGGTTCCCCAGATACGCAGTATTTT. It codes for CASRSSQGGSPDTQYF. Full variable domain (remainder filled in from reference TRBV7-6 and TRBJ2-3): GAGVSQSPRYKVTKRGQDVALRCDPISGHVSLYWYRQALGQGPEFLTYFNYEAQQDKSGLPNDRFSAERPEGSISTLTIQRTEQRDSAMYRCASRSSQGGSPDTQYFGPGTRLTVL.

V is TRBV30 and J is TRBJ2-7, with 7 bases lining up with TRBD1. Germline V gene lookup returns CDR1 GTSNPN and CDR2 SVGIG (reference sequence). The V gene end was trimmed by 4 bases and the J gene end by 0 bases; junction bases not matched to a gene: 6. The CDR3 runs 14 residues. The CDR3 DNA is TGTGCCTGGACCCGGGACAGTCACTCCTACGAGCAGTACTTC. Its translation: CAWTRDSHSYEQYF.

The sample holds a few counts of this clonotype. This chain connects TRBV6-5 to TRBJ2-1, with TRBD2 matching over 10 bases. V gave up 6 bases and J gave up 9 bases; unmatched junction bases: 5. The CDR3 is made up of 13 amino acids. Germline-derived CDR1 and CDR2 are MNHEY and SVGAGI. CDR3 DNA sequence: TGTGCCAGCAGCACTAGCGGGGAGGGTGAGCAGTTCTTC. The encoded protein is CASSTSGEGEQFF.

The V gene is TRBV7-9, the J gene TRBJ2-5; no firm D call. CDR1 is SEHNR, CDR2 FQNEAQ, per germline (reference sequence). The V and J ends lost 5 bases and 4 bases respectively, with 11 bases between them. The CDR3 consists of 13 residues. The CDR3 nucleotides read TGTGCCAGCAGCCCGTCTCTCGGAGAGACCCAGTACTTC. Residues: CASSPSLGETQYF.

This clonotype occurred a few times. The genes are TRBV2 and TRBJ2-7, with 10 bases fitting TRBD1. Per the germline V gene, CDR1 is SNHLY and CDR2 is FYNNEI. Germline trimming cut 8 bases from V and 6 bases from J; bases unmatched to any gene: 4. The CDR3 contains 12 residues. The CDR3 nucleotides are TGTGCCAGCCGGGACAGGGGTCCCGAGCAGTACGTC. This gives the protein CASRDRGPEQYV.

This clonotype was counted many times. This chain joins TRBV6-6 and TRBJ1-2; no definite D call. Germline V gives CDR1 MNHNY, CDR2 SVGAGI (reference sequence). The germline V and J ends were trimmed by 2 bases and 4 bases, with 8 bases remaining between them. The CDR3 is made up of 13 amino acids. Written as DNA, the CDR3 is TGTGCCAGCAGTTACGGTGGATCCTATGGCTACACCTTC. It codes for CASSYGGSYGYTF.

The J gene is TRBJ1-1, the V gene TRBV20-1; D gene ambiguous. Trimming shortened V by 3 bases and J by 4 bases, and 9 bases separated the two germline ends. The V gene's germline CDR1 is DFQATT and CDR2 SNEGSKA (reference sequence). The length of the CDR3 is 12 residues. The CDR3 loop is CSASEDLTEAFF. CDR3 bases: TGCAGTGCTAGTGAGGACCTCACTGAAGCTTTCTTT.

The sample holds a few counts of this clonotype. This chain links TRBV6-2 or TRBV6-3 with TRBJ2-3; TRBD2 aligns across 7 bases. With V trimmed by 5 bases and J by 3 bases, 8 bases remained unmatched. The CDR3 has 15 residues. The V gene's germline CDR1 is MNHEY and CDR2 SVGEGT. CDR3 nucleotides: TGTGCCAGCAGTCCCCTCCGGGGGGTTACAGATACGCAGTATTTT. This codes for CASSPLRGVTDTQYF.

The CDR3, as DNA: TGTGCCAGCAGTAGAGGGAGTGGCAGTGAAGCTTTCTTT. As protein: CASSRGSGSEAFF. The genes are TRBV7-9 and TRBJ1-1; D unresolved. In germline, CDR1 is SEHNR, CDR2 FQNEAQ (reference sequence). This CDR3 spans 13 amino acids. V was shortened by 6 bases and J by 7 bases, with 15 bases between the two germline ends.

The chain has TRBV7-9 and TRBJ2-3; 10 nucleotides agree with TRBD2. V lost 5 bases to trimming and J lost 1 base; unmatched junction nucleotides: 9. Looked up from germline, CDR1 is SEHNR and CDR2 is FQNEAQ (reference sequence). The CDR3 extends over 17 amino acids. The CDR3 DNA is TGTGCCAGCAGCCCCACCCGGACTAGCGGACGCACAGATACGCAGTATTTT. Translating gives CASSPTRTSGRTDTQYF.

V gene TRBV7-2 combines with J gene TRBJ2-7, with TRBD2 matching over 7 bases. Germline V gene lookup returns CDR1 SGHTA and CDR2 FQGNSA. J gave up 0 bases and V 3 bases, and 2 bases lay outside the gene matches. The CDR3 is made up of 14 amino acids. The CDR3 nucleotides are TGTGCCAGCAGCTTTGCGGGGGACTCCTACGAGCAGTACTTC. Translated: CASSFAGDSYEQYF.

CDR3: CASSLKRGTEAFF. The CDR3 DNA sequence: TGCGCCAGCAGCCTGAAGAGGGGCACTGAAGCTTTCTTT. The chain employs TRBV5-1 and TRBJ1-1; possibly TRBD1 for D (5 bases). The CDR3 totals 13 residues. Trimming stripped 4 bases from V and 4 bases from J, with 11 bases between. CDR1 and CDR2 (germline): SGHRS, YFSETQ.